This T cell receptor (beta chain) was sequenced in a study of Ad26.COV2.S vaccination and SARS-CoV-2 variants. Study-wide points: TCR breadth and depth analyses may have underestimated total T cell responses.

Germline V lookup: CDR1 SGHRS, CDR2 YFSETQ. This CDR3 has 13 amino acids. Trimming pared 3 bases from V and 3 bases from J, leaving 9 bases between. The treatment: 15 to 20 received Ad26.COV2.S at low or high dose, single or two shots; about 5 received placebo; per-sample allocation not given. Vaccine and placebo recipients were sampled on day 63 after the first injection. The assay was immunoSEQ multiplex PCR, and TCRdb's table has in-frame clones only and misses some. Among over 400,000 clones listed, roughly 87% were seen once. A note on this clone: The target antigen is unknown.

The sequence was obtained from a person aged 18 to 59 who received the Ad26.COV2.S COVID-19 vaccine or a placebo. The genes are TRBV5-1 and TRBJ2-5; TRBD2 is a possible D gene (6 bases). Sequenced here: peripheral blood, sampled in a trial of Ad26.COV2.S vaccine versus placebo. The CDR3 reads CASSWLAEETQYF. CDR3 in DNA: TGCGCCAGCAGCTGGTTAGCGGAAGAGACCCAGTACTTC.